This TCR beta chain was profiled in a study of vaccination and CD4 T cells after COVID-19. Overall study: Six men and four women formed the convalescents, two being Hispanic. No peptide, an HIV-1 Nef pool, or a CEFX pool was what each control culture received.

The V segment lost 5 bases and the J segment 3 bases; nucleotides outside the gene matches: 16. The CDR3 is 18 residues long. The germline CDR1 and CDR2 sequences are SGHTA and FQGNSA. Cultured CD4+ T cell DNA underwent sequencing with the Oncomine TCR Beta short-read assay. TCRdb itself ran the PCR reads through MiXCR, one entry per CDR3 protein. The sample lists approximately 7,600 distinct CDR3 sequences; roughly 50% were seen once. The treatment denotes: approximately 9-day PBMC culture with coronavirus spike peptide pools or control peptides (ViraFEST assay). Gathering of the CD4+ T cells, from the unexposed donor, took place before the COVID-19 pandemic (2011-2018). Worth noting for this clonotype: Antigen unknown.

The origin of this receptor is a human donor in good health. This rearrangement joins TRBV7-2 to TRBJ1-5, with 7 bases aligning to TRBD1. The sequenced material came from CD4+ T cells from blood, cultured in vitro. In nucleotides, the CDR3 is TGTGCCAGCAGCGTCTCGACAGGGCGGGGGGATTTCAATCAGCCCCAGCATTTT. It is translated as CASSVSTGRGDFNQPQHF.